The 21 T cell receptor beta chains listed next were all sequenced from one sample in a study of T-cell memory formation after mild COVID-19. TCRdb analysed the 5' RACE reads with MiXCR anew, one entry per CDR3 protein. In the table there are just under 50,000 distinct CDR3 sequences, roughly an eighth of which are singletons. The sample was PBMCs or a T cell subset sorted from them (not recorded which). The receptors shown here come from a man aged 18 to 30 who had mild COVID-19 (a few samples of this study predate the infection). Cell type and time point are not known.

The chain is built from TRBV4-2 and TRBJ1-6; 7 nucleotides align to TRBD1. CDR3 size: 15 residues. Germline trimming cut 4 bases from V and 10 bases from J; bases unmatched to any gene: 10. Germline CDR1 and CDR2: LGHNA and YNFKEQ. CDR3: CASSPGTESGSPLHF. In DNA form, the CDR3 reads TGTGCCAGCAGCCCCGGGACAGAGTCTGGCTCACCCCTCCACTTT.

This clonotype showed up many times. V usage is TRBV5-4 and J usage is TRBJ2-5, with TRBD1 matching 8 bases. J was trimmed by 5 bases and V by 1 base; bases with no gene match: 1. From germline, CDR1 is SGHNT and CDR2 YYREEE (reference sequence). The CDR3 contains 13 residues. CDR3 bases: TGTGCCAGCAGCTTGAGGACAGGGGAGACCCAGTACTTC. This gives the protein CASSLRTGETQYF.

This clonotype came up many times. The chain uses TRBV7-2 and TRBJ1-1; D not resolved. The CDR3 loop spans 14 amino acids. Trimming took 5 bases from V and 1 from J, leaving 11 bases between them. Germline V gives CDR1 SGHTA, CDR2 FQGNSA. CDR3 residues: CASSPHMANTEAFF. DNA for the CDR3: TGTGCCAGCAGCCCACACATGGCGAACACTGAAGCTTTCTTT.

The table lists this clonotype with a few counts. The chain carries TRBV25-1 and TRBJ1-5; weak D call: TRBD1 (6 bases). The V gene's germline CDR1 is MGHDK and CDR2 SYGVNS. The CDR3 is 17 residues long. V was trimmed by 1 base and J by 3 bases, leaving 16 bases between them. CDR3 bases: TGTGCCAGCAGTGAATCAAACAGGGCAATCGACAATCAGCCCCAGCATTTT. Translation gives CASSESNRAIDNQPQHF.

The rearrangement links TRBV7-9 to TRBJ2-7; the D is unclear. Germline V gene sequence: CDR1 SEHNR, CDR2 FQNEAQ (reference sequence). Deletions cut 3 bases from V and 6 bases from J, with 9 bases between. This CDR3 region has 12 residues. The CDR3 sequence is CASSLQAPEQYF. CDR3 coding DNA: TGTGCCAGCAGCTTGCAGGCACCCGAGCAGTACTTC.

This chain joins TRBV24-1 and TRBJ2-1, with D uncertain. Trimming cost V 3 bases and J 10 bases, with 9 bases left between them. The CDR3 sequence is 12 residues long. The V gene's germline CDR1 is KGHDR and CDR2 SFDVKD. Here the CDR3 DNA reads TGTGCCACCAGTGATGCCTTTGGGGAGCAGTTCTTC. Protein: CATSDAFGEQFF.

This clonotype was seen many times. The V and J genes are TRBV6-5 and TRBJ2-7; TRBD1 might be the D (6 bases). The CDR3 contains 16 residues. In germline, CDR1 is MNHEY, CDR2 SVGAGI. V dropped 6 bases and J dropped 3 bases, with 21 bases sitting between them. Here the CDR3 reads CASSPRQTGLDYEQYF. The CDR3 DNA reads TGTGCCAGCAGCCCCCGCCAAACAGGGTTAGACTACGAGCAGTACTTC.

The chain uses TRBV4-1 and TRBJ2-7, with 7 bases identical to TRBD1. The CDR3 consists of 17 residues. Germline V gene data show CDR1 as MGHRA and CDR2 as YSYEKL. The trim removed 0 bases at V and 4 bases at J, leaving 12 bases unmatched. The CDR3 spells CASSQDLLEGARYEQYF. The CDR3 nucleotides are TGCGCCAGCAGCCAAGATCTTTTAGAGGGGGCGCGGTACGAGCAGTACTTC.

This clonotype was picked up many times. The chain has TRBV4-2 and TRBJ2-2; 7 bases line up with TRBD2. Trimming removed 4 bases from V and 4 bases from J; junction bases left unmatched: 0. The CDR3 contains 13 residues. Germline V gene data show CDR1 as LGHNA and CDR2 as YNFKEQ. CDR3 protein: CASSRTSTGELFF. The CDR3 region has the DNA TGTGCCAGCAGCCGGACTAGCACCGGGGAGCTGTTTTTT.

This clonotype showed up just a few times. V and J are TRBV20-1 and TRBJ2-5, with TRBD2 identical over 11 bases. The CDR3 is 15 amino acids. Looked up from germline, CDR1 is DFQATT and CDR2 is SNEGSKA (reference sequence). V shed 5 bases, J shed 2 bases, and the junction held 7 bases outside the gene matches. The DNA for the CDR3 is TGCAGTGCTCCTCGACTAGCGGGGCTTCAAGAGACCCAGTACTTC. It translates to CSAPRLAGLQETQYF.

This chain links TRBV2 with TRBJ2-1, with D maybe TRBD1 (6 bases). Germline assignment: CDR1 SNHLY and CDR2 FYNNEI. CDR3 length: 13 amino acids. The V and J ends lost 6 bases and 10 bases respectively, with 16 bases between them. The CDR3 loop reads CASSRTGKHEQFF. Here the CDR3 DNA reads TGTGCCAGCAGCCGAACAGGGAAACACGAGCAGTTCTTC.

This clonotype was observed a few times. The V and J genes are TRBV29-1 and TRBJ2-3, with D unresolved. Germline CDR1 and CDR2: SQVTM and ANQGSEA. V lost 3 bases to trimming and J lost 3 bases, with 10 bases between them. The CDR3 consists of 13 residues. CDR3 in amino acids: CSVEGIFTDTQYF. The CDR3 bases are TGCAGCGTTGAGGGGATTTTTACAGATACGCAGTATTTT.

Of note for this clonotype: Germline and junction disagree at one end, which may indicate a read error. CDR3 sequence (DNA): TGTGCTAGCAGCGTAACTAGCGGCGCCGGGGAGCTGTTTTTT. It yields the protein CASSVTSGAGELFF. The J gene is TRBJ2-2, the V gene TRBV7-7, with 8 bases that match TRBD2. The germline V gene encodes CDR1 SSHAT and CDR2 FNYEAQ (reference sequence). There are 14 residues in the CDR3.

The chain combines TRBV15 with TRBJ1-2, with TRBD1 matching 7 bases. CDR3 size: 13 residues. The ends lost 5 bases at V and 3 bases at J; junction bases unmatched: 3. The V gene's germline CDR1 is LNHNV and CDR2 YYDKDF (reference sequence). The DNA of the CDR3 is TGTGCCACCAGCCGGGGACAGCACTATGGCTACACCTTC. This codes for CATSRGQHYGYTF. The complete variable domain, with remaining parts taken from reference TRBV15 and TRBJ1-2, reads DAMVIQNPRYQVTQFGKPVTLSCSQTLNHNVMYWYQQKSSQAPKLLFHYYDKDFNNEADTPDNFQSRRPNTSFCFLDIRSPGLGDTAMYLCATSRGQHYGYTFGSGTRLTVV.

This clonotype was recorded many times. CDR3 region: CASTPVGGSHREQFF. The CDR3 DNA follows: TGTGCCAGTACCCCCGTAGGGGGTTCCCACCGTGAGCAGTTCTTC. The gene calls are TRBV12-3 or TRBV12-4 and TRBJ2-1; D is perhaps TRBD1 (6 bases). V lost 9 bases, J lost 9 bases, and 24 bases lay in between. The CDR3 contains 15 residues.

This clonotype has more than one count but fewer than ten. The chain combines TRBV7-8 with TRBJ2-2; 7 positions agree with TRBD2. Germline V gene lookup returns CDR1 SGHVS and CDR2 FQNEAQ. Trimming at V came to 5 bases and at J to 1 base, leaving 4 bases not matched to a gene. The CDR3 loop spans 15 amino acids. The CDR3 nucleotides are TGTGCCAGCAGCCCACGGGGGGTGAACACCGGGGAGCTGTTTTTT. This codes for CASSPRGVNTGELFF.

This sequence joins TRBV6-5 and TRBJ2-7, with TRBD1 matching 7 bases. Germline values: CDR1 MNHEY, CDR2 SVGAGI. With V trimmed by 5 bases and J by 5 bases, 12 bases remained unmatched. This CDR3 is 15 amino acids long. The CDR3 reads CASSRDRAMRDEQYF. In DNA form, the CDR3 reads TGTGCCAGCAGTCGGGACAGAGCTATGAGGGACGAGCAGTACTTC.

There are a few counts of this clonotype. The CDR3: CASSLVQGARDGYTF. The CDR3 nucleotides are TGTGCCAGCAGCTTGGTTCAGGGAGCACGGGATGGCTACACCTTC. The V call is TRBV5-6, the J call TRBJ1-2, with a weak D call TRBD1 (5 bases). Trimming removed 0 bases from V and 6 bases from J, with 15 bases in between. Germline V lookup: CDR1 SGHDT, CDR2 YYEEEE. The length of the CDR3 is 15 residues. Drawing the rest from reference TRBV5-6 and TRBJ1-2, the complete variable domain is DAGVTQSPTHLIKTRGQQVTLRCSPKSGHDTVSWYQQALGQGPQFIFQYYEEEERQRGNFPDRFSGHQFPNYSSELNVNALLLGDSALYLCASSLVQGARDGYTFGSGTRLTVV.

This chain joins TRBV10-3 and TRBJ1-1; D is unclear. CDR3 length: 11 amino acids. CDR1 is ENHRY and CDR2 is SYGVKD in the germline V gene. Trimming removed 0 bases from V and 7 bases from J, with 3 bases in between. The CDR3 nucleotides are TGTGCCATCAGTGAGTCGTATGAAGCTTTCTTT. Translation: CAISESYEAFF.

The chain employs TRBV19 and TRBJ2-7; D might be TRBD1 or TRBD2, each matching 5 bases. Germline V gene sequence: CDR1 LNHDA, CDR2 SQIVND (reference sequence). The V and J ends lost 3 bases and 3 bases respectively, with 12 bases between them. CDR3 length: 14 amino acids. The CDR3 coding sequence is TGTGCCAGTAGTATGAGGGGCGGAGGCTACGAGCAGTACTTC. This codes for CASSMRGGGYEQYF.

This clonotype was seen at least ten times. The rearrangement links TRBV12-3 or TRBV12-4 to TRBJ2-3; 8 bases align to TRBD2. V shed 1 base, J shed 2 bases, and the junction held 5 bases outside the gene matches. The CDR3 totals 16 residues. In nucleotides, the CDR3 is TGTGCCAGCAGTTTAGGTGGCGGGGGGAACACAGATACGCAGTATTTT. It codes for CASSLGGGGNTDTQYF.